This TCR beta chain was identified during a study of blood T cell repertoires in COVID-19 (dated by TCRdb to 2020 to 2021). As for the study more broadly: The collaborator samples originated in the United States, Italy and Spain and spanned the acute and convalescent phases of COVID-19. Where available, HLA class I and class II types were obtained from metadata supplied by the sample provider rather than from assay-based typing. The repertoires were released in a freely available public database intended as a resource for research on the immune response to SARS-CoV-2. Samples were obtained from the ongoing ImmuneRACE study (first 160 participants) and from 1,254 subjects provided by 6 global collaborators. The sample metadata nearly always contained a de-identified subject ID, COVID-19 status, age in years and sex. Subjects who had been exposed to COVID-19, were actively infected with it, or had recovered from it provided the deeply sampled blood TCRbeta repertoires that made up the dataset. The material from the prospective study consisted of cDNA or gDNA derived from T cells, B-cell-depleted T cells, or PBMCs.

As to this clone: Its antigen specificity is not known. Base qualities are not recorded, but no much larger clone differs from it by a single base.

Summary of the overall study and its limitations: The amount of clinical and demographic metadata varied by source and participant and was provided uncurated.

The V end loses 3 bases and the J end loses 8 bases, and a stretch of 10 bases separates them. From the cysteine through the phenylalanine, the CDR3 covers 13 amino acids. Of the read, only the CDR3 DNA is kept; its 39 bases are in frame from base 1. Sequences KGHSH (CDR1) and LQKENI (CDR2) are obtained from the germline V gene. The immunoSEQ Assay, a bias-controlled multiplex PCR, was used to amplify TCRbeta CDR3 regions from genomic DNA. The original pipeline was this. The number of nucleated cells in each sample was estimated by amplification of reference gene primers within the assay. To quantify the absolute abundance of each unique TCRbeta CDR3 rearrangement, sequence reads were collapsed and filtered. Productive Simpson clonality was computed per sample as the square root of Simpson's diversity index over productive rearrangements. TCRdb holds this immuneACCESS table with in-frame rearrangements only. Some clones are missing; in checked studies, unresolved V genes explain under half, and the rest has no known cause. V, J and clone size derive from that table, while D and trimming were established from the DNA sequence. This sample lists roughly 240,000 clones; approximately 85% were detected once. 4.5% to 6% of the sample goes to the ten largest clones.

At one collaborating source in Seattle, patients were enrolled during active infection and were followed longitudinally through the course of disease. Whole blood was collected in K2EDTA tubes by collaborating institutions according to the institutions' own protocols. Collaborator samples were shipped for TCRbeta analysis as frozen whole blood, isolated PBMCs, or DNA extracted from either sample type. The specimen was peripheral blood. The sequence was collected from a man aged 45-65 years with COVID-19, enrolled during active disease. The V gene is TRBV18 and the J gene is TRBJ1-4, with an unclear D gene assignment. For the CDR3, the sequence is CASSPQEREKLFF. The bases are TGTGCCAGCTCACCGCAGGAAAGGGAAAAACTGTTTTTT.